Shown below are 13 T cell receptor beta chains from a single sample sequenced in a study of blood T cell repertoires in COVID-19. Produced via immunoSEQ multiplex PCR; TCRdb's table is partial and in-frame only. The table lists 150,000 to 200,000 clones, roughly 87% of them singletons. The sequenced sample was peripheral blood. These TCRs come from a man aged 55 to 70 with active or convalescent COVID-19.

A few counts support this clone. J is TRBJ1-1 and V is TRBV6-5, with D maybe TRBD1 (6 bases). Germline CDR1 reads MNHEY; CDR2 reads SVGAGI. The V end was cut by 8 bases, the J end by 7 bases, with 11 bases between. The CDR3 sequence is 11 residues long. CDR3 sequence: CASLRGSEAFF. DNA for the CDR3: TGTGCCAGCCTGAGGGGGAGTGAAGCTTTCTTT.

This chain connects TRBV12-3 or TRBV12-4 to TRBJ1-1; D is ambiguous. The CDR3 runs 13 residues. Trimming stripped 5 bases from V and 1 base from J, with 8 bases between. The chain's CDR3 is CASSVAGNTEAFF. DNA for the CDR3: TGTGCCAGCAGTGTGGCAGGGAACACTGAAGCTTTCTTT.

The chain joins TRBV4-2 to TRBJ2-1; 9 nucleotides align to TRBD2. The germline gives CDR1 LGHNA, CDR2 YNFKEQ. The CDR3 totals 17 residues. V was pared by 0 bases and J by 9 bases, with 12 bases of the junction left unmatched. The CDR3: CASSQDSPRRGGVEQFF. For the CDR3, the DNA is TGTGCCAGCAGCCAAGATTCCCCCCGGCGGGGGGGCGTTGAGCAGTTCTTC.

The CDR3 bases are TGTGCCAGCAATACCGGGACAGGGACCTACGAGCAGTACTTC. This codes for CASNTGTGTYEQYF. V is TRBV2 and J is TRBJ2-7; 9 bases are a match to TRBD1. The germline V gene has CDR1 SNHLY and CDR2 FYNNEI. V lost 7 bases to trimming and J lost 2 bases; unmatched junction nucleotides: 6. This CDR3 spans 14 amino acids.

The rearrangement links TRBV24-1 to TRBJ2-7; 7 nucleotides line up with TRBD2. Germline V gives CDR1 KGHDR, CDR2 SFDVKD. J lost 4 bases, V lost 5 bases, and 4 bases had no gene match. This CDR3 has 13 amino acids. This chain's CDR3 is CATSASGGYEQYF. DNA of the CDR3: TGTGCCACCAGTGCCTCGGGGGGTTACGAGCAGTACTTC.

J is TRBJ1-2 and V is TRBV7-9; D may be TRBD1 (6 bases). Per germline, CDR1 SEHNR and CDR2 FQNEAQ (reference sequence). Trimming cost V 2 bases and J 0 bases, with 7 bases left between them. There are 14 residues in the CDR3. The DNA of the CDR3 is TGTGCCAGCAGCTTAACAGGGACTAACTATGGCTACACCTTC. Its translation is CASSLTGTNYGYTF. Full variable domain (missing parts from reference TRBV7-9 and TRBJ1-2): DTGVSQNPRHKITKRGQNVTFRCDPISEHNRLYWYRQTLGQGPEFLTYFQNEAQLEKSRLLSDRFSAERPKGSFSTLEIQRTEQGDSAMYLCASSLTGTNYGYTFGSGTRLTVV.

The chain employs TRBV10-3 and TRBJ1-2; D ambiguous. This CDR3 spans 14 amino acids. Germline V CDR1 and CDR2: ENHRY, SYGVKD. V shed 0 bases and J shed 2 bases, with 7 bases lying between them. The CDR3 is CAISESPLNYGYTF. The CDR3 nucleotides are TGTGCCATCAGTGAGTCGCCACTCAACTATGGCTACACCTTC.

The J gene is TRBJ1-2, the V gene TRBV6-5; D unresolved. In germline, CDR1 is MNHEY, CDR2 SVGAGI. This CDR3 region has 13 residues. V lost 6 bases, J lost 4 bases, and 12 bases lay in between. For the CDR3, the DNA is TGTGCCAGCAGGAAAGAGGGAGCCTATGGCTACACCTTC. Protein product: CASRKEGAYGYTF.

The rearrangement uses TRBV9 and TRBJ2-2; 7 bases agree with TRBD1. In germline, CDR1 is SGDLS, CDR2 YYNGEE. V shed 3 bases and J 0 bases; nucleotides not matched to a gene: 20. CDR3 length: 21 amino acids. The CDR3: CASSAFGNRDSVKANTGELFF. The CDR3 nucleotides are TGTGCCAGCAGCGCCTTTGGGAACCGGGACAGTGTTAAAGCGAACACCGGGGAGCTGTTTTTT.

This clone showed up just once. In DNA form, the CDR3 reads TGTGCCATGGGACAGGGGACGGACACCATATATTTT. Translation gives CAMGQGTDTIYF. The J gene is TRBJ1-3, the V gene TRBV10-3; 10 nucleotides align to TRBD1. CDR1 and CDR2 (germline): ENHRY, SYGVKD. The ends lost 9 bases at V and 8 bases at J; junction bases unmatched: 4. This CDR3 is 12 amino acids long.

The chain is built from TRBV21-1 and TRBJ1-3; the table gives TRBD1 as D, unverified against the DNA. TRBV21-1 is recorded as a pseudogene. CDR3 length: 24 residues. This CDR3 is CASRLGSSKSYRLYPYISGNTIYF. The CDR3 DNA is TGTGCCAGCAGATTGGGCAGCAGCAAAAGTTATAGGCTTTACCCCTATATCTCTGGAAACACCATATATTTT.

The chain uses TRBV7-9 and TRBJ1-1; TRBD1 might be the D (5 bases). V lost 4 bases, J lost 10 bases, and 16 bases lay in between. Germline V lookup: CDR1 SEHNR, CDR2 FQNEAQ (reference sequence). The CDR3 is 13 amino acids. The CDR3: CASSSGRGGGAFF. DNA for the CDR3: TGTGCCAGCAGCTCCGGACGGGGGGGAGGAGCTTTCTTT.

This clone was seen repeatedly, ten times or more. Here the CDR3 DNA reads TGTGCCAGCAGCTTGGACTTCTCTGGAAACACCATATATTTT. Protein: CASSLDFSGNTIYF. The chain has TRBV9 and TRBJ1-3; D remains unclear. The length of the CDR3 is 14 residues. Germline V CDR1 and CDR2: SGDLS, YYNGEE. V lost 4 bases and J lost 0, with 8 bases in between.